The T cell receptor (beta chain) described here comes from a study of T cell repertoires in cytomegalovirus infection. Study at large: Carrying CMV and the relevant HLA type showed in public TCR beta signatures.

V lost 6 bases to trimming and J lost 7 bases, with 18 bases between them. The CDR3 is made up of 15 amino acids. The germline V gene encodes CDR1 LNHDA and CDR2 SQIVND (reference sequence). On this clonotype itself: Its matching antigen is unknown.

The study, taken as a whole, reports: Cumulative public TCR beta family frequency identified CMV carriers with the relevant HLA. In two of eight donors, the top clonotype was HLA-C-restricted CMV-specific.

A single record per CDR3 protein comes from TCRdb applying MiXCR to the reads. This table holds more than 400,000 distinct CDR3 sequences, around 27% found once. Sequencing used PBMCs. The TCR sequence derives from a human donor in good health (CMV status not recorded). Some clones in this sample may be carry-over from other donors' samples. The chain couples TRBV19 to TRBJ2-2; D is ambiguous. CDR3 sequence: CASSKEGAVSGELFF. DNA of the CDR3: TGTGCCAGTAGCAAGGAAGGCGCTGTTAGCGGGGAGCTGTTTTTT.